Following are 25 T cell receptor beta chains from one sample sequenced in a study of identical twins. TCRdb independently ran MiXCR on the 5' RACE reads; one entry per CDR3 protein. The sample carries hundreds of thousands of distinct CDR3 sequences, roughly an eighth recorded once. This same sample was also taken into another study, of yellow fever vaccine responses in identical twins.

The specimen sequenced was PBMCs. The receptors shown here come from a woman aged 18-30 years in good health.

There are many counts of this clonotype. The chain uses TRBV12-3 or TRBV12-4 and TRBJ1-2, with 7 bases aligning to TRBD1. The V and J ends lost 6 bases and 4 bases, in that order; junction bases with no gene match: 8. The CDR3 extends over 14 amino acids. Here the CDR3 reads CASSLPGQLYGYTF. For the CDR3, the DNA is TGTGCCAGCAGCTTACCGGGACAGCTCTATGGCTACACCTTC.

The chain carries TRBV7-3 and TRBJ2-1; TRBD1 matches at 8 bases. CDR3 length equals 14 residues. Trimming cost V 5 bases and J 7 bases; bases outside gene matches: 7. Germline loops: CDR1 SGHTA, CDR2 FQGTGA. The CDR3 reads CASSAQGDVNEQFF. The CDR3 bases are TGTGCCAGCAGCGCACAGGGGGATGTAAATGAGCAGTTCTTC.

This clonotype occurred a few times. The chain recombines TRBV11-2 with TRBJ2-3; TRBD2 is a possible D gene (6 bases). V gave up 6 bases and J gave up 4 bases, with 20 bases separating them. The CDR3 is 16 residues long. Germline V CDR1 and CDR2: SGHAT, FQNNGV. The CDR3 bases are TGTGCCAGCAGGCGACCCTTCCGGGGGAGAGCAGATACGCAGTATTTT. Encoded protein: CASRRPFRGRADTQYF.

The DNA of the CDR3 is TGTGCCAGCAGTCCGAGCGGGAGGGACCACTCCTACGAGCAGTACTTC. Its protein is CASSPSGRDHSYEQYF. The genes are TRBV28 and TRBJ2-7; TRBD2 matches at 10 bases. This CDR3 region has 16 residues. After removal of 5 bases from V and 0 bases from J, the junction contained 7 bases not matched to a gene. Germline values: CDR1 MDHEN, CDR2 SYDVKM.

This chain connects TRBV2 to TRBJ1-1, with TRBD1 identical over 7 bases. The CDR3 is 16 residues long. Germline values: CDR1 SNHLY, CDR2 FYNNEI. V dropped 2 bases and J dropped 0; count of bases not matched to a gene: 6. The CDR3 sequence is CASSERSGQMNTEAFF. In nucleotides, the CDR3 is TGTGCCAGCAGTGAAAGGTCGGGACAGATGAACACTGAAGCTTTCTTT.

The chain employs TRBV28 and TRBJ2-7; D may be TRBD1 (5 bases). Deletions cut 6 bases from V and 4 bases from J, with 7 bases between. The CDR3 is 11 residues long. CDR1 and CDR2 from the germline V gene are MDHEN and SYDVKM. The CDR3 DNA reads as TGTGCCAGCAGCAGACAGTACGAGCAGTACTTC. Translating gives CASSRQYEQYF.

This chain uses TRBV20-1 with TRBJ2-1; 11 positions agree with TRBD2. The junction had 4 bases not matched to a gene; V was cut back by 0 bases and J by 15 bases. Germline CDR1 and CDR2: DFQATT and SNEGSKA (reference sequence). The CDR3 extends over 12 amino acids. The CDR3 reads CSARDSGRAPFF. In nucleotides, the CDR3 is TGCAGTGCTAGAGATAGCGGGAGGGCACCGTTCTTC.

This clonotype has just a few counts. The rearrangement links TRBV18 to TRBJ2-4; a possible D gene is TRBD1 (5 bases). The length of the CDR3 is 15 residues. V gave up 3 bases and J gave up 2 bases, with 11 bases separating them. Looked up from germline, CDR1 is KGHSH and CDR2 is LQKENI. CDR3 sequence reads: CASSPEDIPKNIQYF. CDR3 DNA: TGTGCCAGCTCACCTGAGGACATACCCAAAAACATTCAGTACTTC.

The chain has TRBV27 and TRBJ2-3; possibly TRBD1 for D (6 bases). V shed 6 bases and J shed 4 bases, with 17 bases lying between them. The CDR3 spans 15 residues. Germline V lookup: CDR1 MNHEY, CDR2 SMNVEV (reference sequence). In DNA form, the CDR3 reads TGTGCCAGCAGGACAGGCTCCCTAAGACCAGATACGCAGTATTTT. This encodes CASRTGSLRPDTQYF.

The chain is built from TRBV28 and TRBJ2-1; 13 nucleotides match TRBD2. Germline V gene data show CDR1 as MDHEN and CDR2 as SYDVKM. This CDR3 comprises 15 residues. V trimming: 6 bases; J trimming: 7 bases; junction bases outside the gene matches: 6. The CDR3 DNA sequence: TGTGCCAGCAGGACCGGGACTAGCGGGACTAATGAGCAGTTCTTC. Translation: CASRTGTSGTNEQFF.

In its sample, this clonotype was seen many times. The chain carries TRBV12-3 or TRBV12-4 and TRBJ2-3; D might be TRBD1 or TRBD2, each matching 6 bases. The CDR3 runs 15 residues. Deletions cut 3 bases from V and 1 base from J, with 11 bases between. For the CDR3, the DNA is TGTGCCAGCAGTTTGGTCGGGGGCCGCACAGATACGCAGTATTTT. Translation: CASSLVGGRTDTQYF.

This clonotype was counted only a few times. This chain links TRBV12-3 or TRBV12-4 with TRBJ2-5, with D tentatively TRBD1 or TRBD2 (7 bases each). The CDR3 is 14 amino acids. V was trimmed by 6 bases and J by 1 base, leaving 12 bases between them. The CDR3 DNA is TGTGCCAGCAGGGGGGGGACAGCCCAAGAGACCCAGTACTTC. Amino acid sequence: CASRGGTAQETQYF.

This clonotype was seen a handful of times. This CDR3 reads CASSFTTDSDEQFF. The CDR3 nucleotides read TGTGCCAGCAGTTTCACTACGGATAGCGATGAGCAGTTCTTC. V and J are TRBV6-5 and TRBJ2-1; TRBD2 might be the D (5 bases). This CDR3 has 14 residues. V shed 4 bases and J shed 8 bases, with 15 bases lying between them. Germline CDR1 is MNHEY and CDR2 is SVGAGI.

This rearrangement joins TRBV12-3 or TRBV12-4 to TRBJ2-4; D unclear. Between the trimmed V and J ends, which lost 2 bases and 3 bases, there was a span of 8 bases. The CDR3 is 14 residues long. The CDR3, as DNA: TGTGCCAGCAGTTTATTCTATGGCAAAAACATTCAGTACTTC. Protein sequence: CASSLFYGKNIQYF.

This clonotype was counted only a few times. The genes are TRBV5-6 and TRBJ1-1; TRBD1 aligns across 7 bases. Germline V gene lookup returns CDR1 SGHDT and CDR2 YYEEEE. V shed 7 bases and J 4 bases; nucleotides not matched to a gene: 4. The CDR3 spans 12 residues. This chain's CDR3 is CASLAGGTEAFF. For the CDR3, the DNA is TGTGCCAGCCTTGCAGGGGGCACTGAAGCTTTCTTT.

There are a few counts of this clonotype. The chain carries TRBV11-3 and TRBJ1-2; D is possibly TRBD1 (5 bases). The V end was cut by 3 bases, the J end by 6 bases, with 11 bases between. The CDR3 length is 13 residues. Germline CDR1 SGHNT, CDR2 YENEEA. The CDR3 DNA follows: TGTGCCAGCAGCTTCCCAGGGACGAATGGCTACACCTTC. This sequence encodes CASSFPGTNGYTF.

This clonotype was counted a few times. The V gene is TRBV11-2, the J gene TRBJ2-3; tentatively, D is TRBD1 or TRBD2 (5 bases each). Germline V CDR1 and CDR2: SGHAT, FQNNGV. V was trimmed by 2 bases and J by 6 bases, leaving 12 bases between them. The CDR3 consists of 14 residues. The CDR3 protein is CASSLSRGEDTQYF. In nucleotides, the CDR3 is TGTGCCAGCAGCTTATCACGGGGCGAGGATACGCAGTATTTT.

The V call is TRBV10-3, the J call TRBJ2-3; 10 bases map to TRBD2. The CDR3 runs 16 residues. Trimming cost V 3 bases and J 1 base; bases outside gene matches: 4. Germline CDR1 ENHRY, CDR2 SYGVKD. This chain's CDR3 is CAISDRGLAGTDTQYF. As DNA, the CDR3 is TGTGCCATCAGTGACCGAGGACTAGCGGGCACAGATACGCAGTATTTT.

The chain combines TRBV6-1 with TRBJ2-3; TRBD1 matches 9 bases. J gave up 5 bases and V 6 bases, and 6 bases lay outside the gene matches. In germline, CDR1 is MNHNS, CDR2 SASEGT. The CDR3 loop spans 14 amino acids. The DNA of the CDR3 is TGTGCCAGCAGACGCGGGGACAGGGAAGATACGCAGTATTTT. This gives the protein CASRRGDREDTQYF.

The V gene is TRBV12-3 or TRBV12-4, the J gene TRBJ1-5; the D gene is possibly TRBD1 (6 bases). The CDR3 is 16 amino acids. V shed 3 bases and J shed 0 bases, with 12 bases lying between them. This chain's CDR3 is CASSLRGAGSNQPQHF. The CDR3 DNA follows: TGTGCCAGCAGTTTGAGGGGGGCGGGTAGCAATCAGCCCCAGCATTTT.

The V and J genes are TRBV2 and TRBJ2-5; D unclear. Germline assignment: CDR1 SNHLY and CDR2 FYNNEI. The CDR3 has 11 amino acids. The V end was cut by 4 bases, the J end by 5 bases, with 5 bases between. The CDR3 region is CASSVPETQYF. CDR3 sequence (DNA): TGTGCCAGCAGTGTGCCGGAGACCCAGTACTTC.

This clonotype was observed a single time. The chain recombines TRBV10-3 with TRBJ1-4; D is possibly TRBD1 (5 bases). V dropped 4 bases and J dropped 5 bases, with 11 bases sitting between them. Per the germline V gene, CDR1 is ENHRY and CDR2 is SYGVKD. The CDR3 has 14 amino acids. CDR3 sequence (DNA): TGTGCCATCAGTGCGACAGTCTCCAATGAAAAACTGTTTTTT. Its protein product is CAISATVSNEKLFF.

This clonotype occurred a few times. This CDR3 reads CASSAGQDYNSPLHF. The CDR3 DNA reads TGTGCCAGCAGCGCGGGACAGGACTATAATTCACCCCTCCACTTT. The genes are TRBV9 and TRBJ1-6; 8 nucleotides match TRBD1. V was pared by 3 bases and J by 3 bases, with 2 bases of the junction left unmatched. CDR1 is SGDLS, CDR2 YYNGEE, per germline. This CDR3 comprises 15 residues. Full variable domain (rest looked up from reference TRBV9 and TRBJ1-6): DSGVTQTPKHLITATGQRVTLRCSPRSGDLSVYWYQQSLDQGLQFLIQYYNGEERAKGNILERFSAQQFPDLHSELNLSSLELGDSALYFCASSAGQDYNSPLHFGNGTRLTVT.

This clonotype was seen ten or more times. CDR3 in amino acids: CASSQDRTHEQFF. The CDR3 DNA reads as TGCGCCAGCAGCCAAGACAGGACCCATGAGCAGTTCTTC. V gene TRBV4-1 combines with J gene TRBJ2-1; no definite D call. Trimming pared 0 bases from V and 8 bases from J, leaving 8 bases between. This CDR3 comprises 13 residues. Germline V lookup: CDR1 MGHRA, CDR2 YSYEKL.

This clonotype has only a few counts. The chain carries TRBV15 and TRBJ2-5; D uncertain. The CDR3 loop spans 13 amino acids. V lost 0 bases and J lost 3, with 5 bases in between. Per the germline V gene, CDR1 is LNHNV and CDR2 is YYDKDF (reference sequence). The DNA for the CDR3 is TGTGCCACCAGCAGAGAGTACGAAGAGACCCAGTACTTC. This gives the protein CATSREYEETQYF.